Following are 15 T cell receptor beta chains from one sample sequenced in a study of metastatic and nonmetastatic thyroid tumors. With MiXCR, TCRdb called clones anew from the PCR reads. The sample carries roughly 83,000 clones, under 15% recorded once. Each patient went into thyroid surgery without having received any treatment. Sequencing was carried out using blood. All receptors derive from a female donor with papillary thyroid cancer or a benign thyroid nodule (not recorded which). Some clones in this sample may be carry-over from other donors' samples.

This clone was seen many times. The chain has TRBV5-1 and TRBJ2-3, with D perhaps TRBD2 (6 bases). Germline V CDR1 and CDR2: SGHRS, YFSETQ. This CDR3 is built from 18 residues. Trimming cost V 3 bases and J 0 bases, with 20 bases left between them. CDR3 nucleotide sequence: TGCGCCAGCAGCTCCCTACTCCGGGATCGGGAGAGCACAGATACGCAGTATTTT. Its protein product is CASSSLLRDRESTDTQYF.

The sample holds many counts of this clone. The CDR3 reads CASSLGTALYQETQYF. CDR3 nucleotides: TGCGCCAGCAGCCTCGGGACAGCCCTGTACCAAGAGACCCAGTACTTC. The chain links TRBV5-1 to TRBJ2-5; 7 bases line up with TRBD1. In germline, CDR1 is SGHRS, CDR2 YFSETQ. J lost 0 bases, V lost 4 bases, and 9 bases had no gene match. CDR3 length: 16 residues.

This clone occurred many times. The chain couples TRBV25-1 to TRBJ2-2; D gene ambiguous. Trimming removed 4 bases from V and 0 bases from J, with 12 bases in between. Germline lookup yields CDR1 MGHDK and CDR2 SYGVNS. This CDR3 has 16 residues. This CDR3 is CASSGPLGPNTGELFF. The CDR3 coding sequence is TGTGCCAGCAGTGGCCCCTTAGGGCCGAACACCGGGGAGCTGTTTTTT.

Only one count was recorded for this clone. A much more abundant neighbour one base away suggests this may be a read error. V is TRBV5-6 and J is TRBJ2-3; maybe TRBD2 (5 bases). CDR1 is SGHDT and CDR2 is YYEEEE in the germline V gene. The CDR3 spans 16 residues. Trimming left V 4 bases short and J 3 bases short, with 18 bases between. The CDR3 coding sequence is TGTGCCAGCAGCCTCACCCTGGGCGGGCGGACAGATACGCAGTATTTT. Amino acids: CASSLTLGGRTDTQYF.

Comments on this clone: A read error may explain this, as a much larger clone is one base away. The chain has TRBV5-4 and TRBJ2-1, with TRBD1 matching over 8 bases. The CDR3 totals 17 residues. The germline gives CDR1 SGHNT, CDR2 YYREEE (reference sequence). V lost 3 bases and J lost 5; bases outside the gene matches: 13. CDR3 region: CASSSPGQANDHNEQFF. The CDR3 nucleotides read TGTGCCAGCAGCTCCCCGGGACAGGCGAACGATCACAATGAGCAGTTCTTC.

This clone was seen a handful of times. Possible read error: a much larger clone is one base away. The CDR3 spells CSARSPAGSQFF. The CDR3, as DNA: TGCAGTGCTAGGAGCCCAGCGGGGTCGCAGTTCTTC. The gene calls are TRBV20-1 and TRBJ2-1; 7 positions match TRBD2. V shed 3 bases and J 12 bases; nucleotides not matched to a gene: 8. The germline gives CDR1 DFQATT, CDR2 SNEGSKA (reference sequence). This CDR3 spans 12 amino acids.

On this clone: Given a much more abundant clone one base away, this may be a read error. The CDR3 nucleotides read TGCAGCGTCAGACAGGATGGCTGCACCTTC. Its protein is CSVRQDGCTF. The chain carries TRBV29-1 and TRBJ1-2, with D perhaps TRBD1 (6 bases). The germline gives CDR1 SQVTM, CDR2 ANQGSEA. This CDR3 spans 10 amino acids.

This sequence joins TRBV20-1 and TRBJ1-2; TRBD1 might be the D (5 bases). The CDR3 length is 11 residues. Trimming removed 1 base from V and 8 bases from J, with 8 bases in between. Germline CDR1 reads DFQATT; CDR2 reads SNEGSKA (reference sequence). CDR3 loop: CSARVGVGYTF. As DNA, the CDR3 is TGCAGTGCTAGAGTAGGGGTCGGCTACACCTTC.

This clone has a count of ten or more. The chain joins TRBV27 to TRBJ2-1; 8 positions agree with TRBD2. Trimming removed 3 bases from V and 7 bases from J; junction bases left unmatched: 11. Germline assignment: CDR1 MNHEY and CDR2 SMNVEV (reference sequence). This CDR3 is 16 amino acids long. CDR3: CASSLLAGGGRNEQFF. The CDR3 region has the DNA TGTGCCAGCAGTTTGCTGGCGGGGGGTGGTAGGAATGAGCAGTTCTTC.

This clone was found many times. The DNA of the CDR3 is TGTGCCAGCAGCTACCGGACAGGACGGAACTCCTACGAGCAGTACTTC. This sequence encodes CASSYRTGRNSYEQYF. The chain employs TRBV7-8 and TRBJ2-7, with 7 bases aligning to TRBD1. The trim removed 4 bases at V and 0 bases at J, leaving 9 bases unmatched. CDR3 length equals 16 residues. Germline V CDR1 and CDR2: SGHVS, FQNEAQ.

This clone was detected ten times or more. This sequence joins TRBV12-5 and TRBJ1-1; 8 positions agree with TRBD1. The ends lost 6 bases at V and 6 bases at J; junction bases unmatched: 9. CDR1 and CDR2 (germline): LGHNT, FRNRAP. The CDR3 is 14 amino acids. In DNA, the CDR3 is TGTGCTAGTGGCGCCACCCCGGACAGGGCTGAAGCTTTCTTT. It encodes CASGATPDRAEAFF.

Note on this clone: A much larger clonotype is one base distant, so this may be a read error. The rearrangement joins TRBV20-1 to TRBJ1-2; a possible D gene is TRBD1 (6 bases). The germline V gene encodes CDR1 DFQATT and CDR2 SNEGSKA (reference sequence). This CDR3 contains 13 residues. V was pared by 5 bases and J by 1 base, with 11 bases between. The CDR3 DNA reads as TGCAGTGCTGGGGGCGGGAATAACTATGGCTACACCTTC. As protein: CSAGGGNNYGYTF.

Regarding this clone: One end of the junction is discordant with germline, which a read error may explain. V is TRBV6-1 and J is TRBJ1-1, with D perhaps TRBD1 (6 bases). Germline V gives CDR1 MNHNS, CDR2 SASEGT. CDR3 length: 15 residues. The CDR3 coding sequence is TGTACCAGCAGTTTGAAGCGAGGGGGGAACACTGAAGCTTTCTTT. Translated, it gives CTSSLKRGGNTEAFF.

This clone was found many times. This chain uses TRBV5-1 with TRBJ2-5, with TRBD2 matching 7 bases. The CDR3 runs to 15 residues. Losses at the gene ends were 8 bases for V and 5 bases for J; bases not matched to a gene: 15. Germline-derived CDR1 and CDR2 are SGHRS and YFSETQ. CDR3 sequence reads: CASRIGGYRSETQYF. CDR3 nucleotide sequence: TGCGCCAGTCGAATCGGGGGGTATCGTTCCGAGACCCAGTACTTC.

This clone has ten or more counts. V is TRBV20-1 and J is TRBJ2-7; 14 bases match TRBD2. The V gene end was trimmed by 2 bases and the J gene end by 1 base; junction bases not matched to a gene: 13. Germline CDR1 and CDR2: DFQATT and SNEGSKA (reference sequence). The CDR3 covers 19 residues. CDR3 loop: CSARNWGTSGGISSYEQYF. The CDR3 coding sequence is TGCAGTGCTAGAAATTGGGGGACTAGCGGGGGAATCTCGTCCTACGAGCAGTACTTC.